Below are 9 T cell receptor beta chains sequenced from a single sample in a study of blood T cell repertoires in COVID-19 (TCRdb year 2020). The library was generated by the immunoSEQ multiplex PCR assay. Entries here come from immuneACCESS through TCRdb and include only in-frame sequences with V and J called. Some clones fail to appear in such tables; in the studies checked, an unresolved V gene covers under half of the shortfall, and the cause of the remainder is unknown. A total of some 250,000 clones appear in this sample, about four fifths of them only once. The top ten hold roughly 8% of the sample. Sequenced material: peripheral blood. These TCRs come from a woman older than 75 with COVID-19, enrolled during active disease.

V usage is TRBV6-6 and J usage is TRBJ1-2; D is possibly TRBD1 (5 bases). Trimming cost V 2 bases and J 3 bases, with 16 bases left between them. This CDR3 spans 16 amino acids. Germline CDR1 MNHNY, CDR2 SVGAGI (reference sequence). The chain's CDR3 is CASSYLQGRLDYGYTF. The CDR3 coding sequence is TGTGCCAGCAGTTACCTGCAGGGTAGATTGGACTATGGCTACACCTTC.

This clone was detected a few times. V is TRBV7-2 and J is TRBJ1-5; D gene ambiguous. Germline assignment: CDR1 SGHTA and CDR2 FQGNSA. This CDR3 is 13 amino acids long. The germline V and J ends were trimmed by 1 base and 6 bases, with 7 bases remaining between them. CDR3 coding DNA: TGTGCCAGCAGCTTAGTGGAGTCTCAGCCCCAGCATTTT. This codes for CASSLVESQPQHF.

This chain joins TRBV28 and TRBJ2-7; a possible D gene is TRBD2 (7 bases). Germline CDR1 reads MDHEN; CDR2 reads SYDVKM. There are 14 residues in the CDR3. The V gene lost 6 bases and the J gene lost 5 bases, with 17 bases spanning the gap. This chain's CDR3 is CASRGGLVQNEQYF. The CDR3 bases are TGTGCCAGCAGGGGGGGGCTAGTCCAGAACGAGCAGTACTTC.

The V gene is TRBV29-1, the J gene TRBJ2-5, with 10 bases matching TRBD1. The J segment lost 6 bases and the V segment lost 4 bases, leaving 8 bases of the junction unmatched. The CDR3 contains 14 residues. Germline V lookup: CDR1 SQVTM, CDR2 ANQGSEA. The CDR3 DNA reads TGCAGCGTTGTGAGGGACAGGGGTGCGAAGACCCAGTACTTC. Protein: CSVVRDRGAKTQYF.

This sequence joins TRBV7-3 and TRBJ2-7, with a tentative D call TRBD2 (5 bases). CDR1 and CDR2 from the germline V gene are SGHTA and FQGTGA. This CDR3 has 13 residues. Trimming shortened V by 4 bases and J by 5 bases, and 12 bases separated the two germline ends. Here the CDR3 reads CASSSRTGDEQYF. As DNA, the CDR3 is TGTGCCAGCAGCTCCCGTACCGGGGACGAGCAGTACTTC.

The chain joins TRBV19 to TRBJ1-1; possible D gene TRBD1, 6 bases. Germline V gene sequence: CDR1 LNHDA, CDR2 SQIVND (reference sequence). This CDR3 is 15 amino acids long. Trimming left V 2 bases short and J 2 bases short, with 12 bases between. The CDR3 nucleotides read TGTGCCAGTAGTATAAACCAGGGGCCAAACACTGAAGCTTTCTTT. Residues: CASSINQGPNTEAFF.

The genes are TRBV14 and TRBJ2-5; 7 bases match TRBD2. The CDR3 has 15 amino acids. CDR1 is SGHDN and CDR2 is FVKESK in the germline V gene. The ends lost 1 base at V and 7 bases at J; junction bases unmatched: 9. CDR3 sequence: CASSQVTSSLGTQYF. The DNA for the CDR3 is TGTGCCAGCAGCCAAGTGACTAGCAGCTTAGGGACCCAGTACTTC.

The chain links TRBV6-1 to TRBJ2-4; 7 bases are a match to TRBD1. The CDR3 spans 17 residues. Germline V CDR1 and CDR2: MNHNS, SASEGT. The V gene end was trimmed by 3 bases and the J gene end by 2 bases; junction bases not matched to a gene: 10. The DNA of the CDR3 is TGTGCCAGCAGTGATTTAAACAGGGGTCGGACCAAAAACATTCAGTACTTC. Its protein is CASSDLNRGRTKNIQYF.

This chain joins TRBV24-1 and TRBJ1-5; D perhaps matches TRBD1 (6 bases). Trimming left V 4 bases short and J 6 bases short, with 9 bases between. CDR3 length: 13 amino acids. Germline CDR1 KGHDR, CDR2 SFDVKD. The CDR3: CATSERGTQPQHF. As DNA, the CDR3 is TGTGCCACCAGTGAGAGGGGGACTCAGCCCCAGCATTTT.